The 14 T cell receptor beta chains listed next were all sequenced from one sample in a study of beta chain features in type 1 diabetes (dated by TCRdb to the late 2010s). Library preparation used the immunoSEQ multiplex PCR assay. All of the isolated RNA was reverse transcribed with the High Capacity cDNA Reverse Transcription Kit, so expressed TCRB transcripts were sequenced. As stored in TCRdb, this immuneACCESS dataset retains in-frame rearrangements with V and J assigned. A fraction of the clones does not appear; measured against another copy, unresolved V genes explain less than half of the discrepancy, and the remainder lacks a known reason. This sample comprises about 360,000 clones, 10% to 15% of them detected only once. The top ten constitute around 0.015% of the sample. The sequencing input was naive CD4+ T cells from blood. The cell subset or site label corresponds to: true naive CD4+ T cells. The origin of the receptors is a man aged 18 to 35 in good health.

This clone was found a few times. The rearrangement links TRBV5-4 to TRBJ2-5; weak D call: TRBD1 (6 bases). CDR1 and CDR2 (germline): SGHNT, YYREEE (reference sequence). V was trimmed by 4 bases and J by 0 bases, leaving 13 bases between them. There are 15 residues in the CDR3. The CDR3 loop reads CASSPGQPYQETQYF. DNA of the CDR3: TGTGCCAGCAGCCCTGGACAGCCCTACCAAGAGACCCAGTACTTC.

CDR3 residues: CASRDRGIYEQYF. CDR3 bases: TGTGCCAGCCGCGACAGGGGCATTTACGAGCAGTACTTC. The J gene is TRBJ2-7, the V gene TRBV5-5; 8 bases align to TRBD1. Germline assignment: CDR1 SGHKS and CDR2 YYEKEE (reference sequence). The CDR3 spans 13 residues. The V segment lost 7 bases and the J segment 4 bases; nucleotides outside the gene matches: 7.

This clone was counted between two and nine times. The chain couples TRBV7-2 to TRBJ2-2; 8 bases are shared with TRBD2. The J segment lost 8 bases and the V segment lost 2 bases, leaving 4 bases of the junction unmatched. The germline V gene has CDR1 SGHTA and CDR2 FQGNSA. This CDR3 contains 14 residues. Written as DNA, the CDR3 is TGTGCCAGCAGCTTACGCGGGAGGAATGGGGAGCTGTTTTTT. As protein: CASSLRGRNGELFF.

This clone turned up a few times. The CDR3 coding sequence is TGTGCCTCGGGGGGCGGGACTAGCGGGACTGGGGAGCTGTTTTTT. Translating gives CASGGGTSGTGELFF. The rearrangement uses TRBV30 and TRBJ2-2; TRBD2 matches at 13 bases. Germline V gene lookup returns CDR1 GTSNPN and CDR2 SVGIG (reference sequence). This CDR3 spans 15 amino acids. V shed 7 bases, J shed 8 bases, and the junction held 10 bases outside the gene matches.

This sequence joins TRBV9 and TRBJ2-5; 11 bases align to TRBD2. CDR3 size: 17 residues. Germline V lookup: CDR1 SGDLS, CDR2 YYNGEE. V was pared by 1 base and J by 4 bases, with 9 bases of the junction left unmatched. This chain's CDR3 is CASSVLGATSGVETQYF. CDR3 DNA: TGTGCCAGCAGCGTATTAGGGGCGACTAGCGGGGTAGAGACCCAGTACTTC.

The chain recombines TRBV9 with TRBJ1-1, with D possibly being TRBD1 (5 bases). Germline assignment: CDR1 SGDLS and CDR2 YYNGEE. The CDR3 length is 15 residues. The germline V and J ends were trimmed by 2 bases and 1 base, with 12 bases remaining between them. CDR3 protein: CASSVRALTNTEAFF. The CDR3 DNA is TGTGCCAGCAGCGTCAGGGCGCTGACGAACACTGAAGCTTTCTTT.

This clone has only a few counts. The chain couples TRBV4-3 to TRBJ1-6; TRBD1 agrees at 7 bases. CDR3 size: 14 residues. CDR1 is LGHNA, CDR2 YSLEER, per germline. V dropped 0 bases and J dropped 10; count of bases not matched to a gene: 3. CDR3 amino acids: CASSQETGPSPLHF. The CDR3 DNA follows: TGCGCCAGCAGCCAAGAGACAGGGCCCTCACCCCTCCACTTT.

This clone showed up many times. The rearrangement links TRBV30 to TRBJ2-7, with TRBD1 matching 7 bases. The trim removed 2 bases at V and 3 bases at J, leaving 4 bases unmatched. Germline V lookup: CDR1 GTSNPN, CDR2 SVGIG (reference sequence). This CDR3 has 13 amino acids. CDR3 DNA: TGTGCCTGGAGTCCCGGGACAGTCTACGAGCAGTACTTC. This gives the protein CAWSPGTVYEQYF.

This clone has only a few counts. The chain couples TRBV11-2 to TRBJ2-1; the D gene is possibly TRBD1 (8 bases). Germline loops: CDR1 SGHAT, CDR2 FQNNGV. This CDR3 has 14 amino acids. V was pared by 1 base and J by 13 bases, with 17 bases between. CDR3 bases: TGTGCCAGCAGCTTAGCACAGGGGGGGCCCGAACAGTTCTTC. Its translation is CASSLAQGGPEQFF.

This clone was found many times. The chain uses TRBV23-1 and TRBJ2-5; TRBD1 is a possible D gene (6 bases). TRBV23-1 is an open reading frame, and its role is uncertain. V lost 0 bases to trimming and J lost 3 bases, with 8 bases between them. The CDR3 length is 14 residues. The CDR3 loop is CASSQSNREETQYF. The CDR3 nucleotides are TGCGCCAGCAGTCAATCGAACAGGGAAGAGACCCAGTACTTC.

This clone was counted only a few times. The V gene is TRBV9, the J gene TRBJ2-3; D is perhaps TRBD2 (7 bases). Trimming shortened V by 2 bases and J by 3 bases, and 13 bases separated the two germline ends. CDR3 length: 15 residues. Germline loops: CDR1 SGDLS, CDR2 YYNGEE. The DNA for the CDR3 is TGTGCCAGCAGCGTTCGGGGGGCCGGAACAGATACGCAGTATTTT. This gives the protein CASSVRGAGTDTQYF. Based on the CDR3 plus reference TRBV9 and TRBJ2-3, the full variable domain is DSGVTQTPKHLITATGQRVTLRCSPRSGDLSVYWYQQSLDQGLQFLIQYYNGEERAKGNILERFSAQQFPDLHSELNLSSLELGDSALYFCASSVRGAGTDTQYFGPGTRLTVL.

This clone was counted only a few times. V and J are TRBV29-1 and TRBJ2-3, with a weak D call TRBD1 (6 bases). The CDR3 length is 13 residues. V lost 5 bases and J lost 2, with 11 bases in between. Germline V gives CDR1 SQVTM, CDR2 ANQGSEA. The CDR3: CSVRTVLTDTQYF. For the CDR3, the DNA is TGCAGCGTTAGGACAGTCCTCACAGATACGCAGTATTTT.

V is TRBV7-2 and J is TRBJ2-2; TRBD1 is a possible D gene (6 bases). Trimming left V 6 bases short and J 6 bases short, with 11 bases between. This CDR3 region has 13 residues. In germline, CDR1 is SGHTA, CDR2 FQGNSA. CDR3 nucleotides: TGTGCCAGCAGGCTACAGGGCCCCGGGGAGCTGTTTTTT. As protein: CASRLQGPGELFF.

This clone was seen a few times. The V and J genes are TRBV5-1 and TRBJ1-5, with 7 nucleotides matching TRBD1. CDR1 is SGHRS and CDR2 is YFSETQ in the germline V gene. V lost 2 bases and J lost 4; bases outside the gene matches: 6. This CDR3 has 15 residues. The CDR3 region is CASSFGGGGNQPQHF. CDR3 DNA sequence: TGCGCCAGCAGCTTTGGAGGGGGCGGAAATCAGCCCCAGCATTTT.